The clone carrying this T cell receptor beta chain was seen once. CDR1 is GTSNPN, CDR2 SVGIG, per germline (reference sequence). V lost 3 bases and J lost 10; bases outside the gene matches: 8. The CDR3 contains 14 residues. These data belong to a study of blood T cell repertoires in COVID-19. For the study at large: Acute-phase and convalescent COVID-19 samples originated in the United States, Italy and Spain. In each case, the material was cDNA or gDNA derived from T cells, B-cell-depleted T cells, or PBMCs.

In the original analysis: Estimation of nucleated cell counts was performed using reference gene primer amplification. Sequenced by immunoSEQ multiplex PCR; TCRdb stores in-frame clones only, minus some. V and J calls and clone size come straight from that table; D and trimming were deduced from the DNA. This sample has some 220,000 clones; roughly four fifths occur once, and the top ten carry 3% to 3.5%. V usage is TRBV30 and J usage is TRBJ1-6; TRBD1 aligns across 8 bases. Sequencing used peripheral blood. This clonotype was sampled from a woman aged 25-40 years who had recovered from COVID-19. The CDR3 here is CAWSPRQGSSPLHF. Here the CDR3 DNA reads TGTGCCTGGAGCCCCCGACAGGGGTCATCACCCCTCCACTTT.